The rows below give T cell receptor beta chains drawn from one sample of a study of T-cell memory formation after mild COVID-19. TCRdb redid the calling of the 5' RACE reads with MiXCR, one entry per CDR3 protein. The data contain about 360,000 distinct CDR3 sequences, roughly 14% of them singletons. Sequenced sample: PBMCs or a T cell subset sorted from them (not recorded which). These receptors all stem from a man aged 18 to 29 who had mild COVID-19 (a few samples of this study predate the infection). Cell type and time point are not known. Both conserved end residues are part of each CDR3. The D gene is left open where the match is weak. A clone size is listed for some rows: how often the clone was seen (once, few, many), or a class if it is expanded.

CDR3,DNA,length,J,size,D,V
CASSLLSGGNQPQHF,TGCGCCAGCAGCTTGCTGTCCGGAGGCAATCAGCCCCAGCATTTT,15,TRBJ1-5,few,-,TRBV5-1
CASGPGDRTTGQETQYF,TGTGCTAGTGGTCCAGGGGACCGGACGACCGGCCAAGAGACCCAGTACTTC,17,TRBJ2-5,-,-,TRBV12-5
CASSLVSGGYEQYF,TGTGCCAGCAGCTTAGTTTCGGGGGGGTACGAGCAGTACTTC,14,TRBJ2-7,few,TRBD2,TRBV11-2
CSARVQGSEAFF,TGCAGTGCTAGAGTGCAGGGCTCTGAAGCTTTCTTT,12,TRBJ1-1,few,-,TRBV20-1
CSARLGGLYQETQYF,TGCAGTGCTAGGTTGGGGGGGTTGTACCAAGAGACCCAGTACTTC,15,TRBJ2-5,-,TRBD2,TRBV20-1
CASSYSGPAPGGYTF,TGTGCCAGCAGTTACTCTGGACCGGCCCCTGGAGGCTACACCTTC,15,TRBJ1-2,-,-,TRBV6-5
CAWRRGARGYTF,TGTGCCTGGAGACGGGGGGCGCGAGGCTACACCTTC,12,TRBJ1-2,-,-,TRBV30
CASRRGRVDTQYF,TGTGCCAGCAGACGGGGCCGGGTAGATACGCAGTATTTT,13,TRBJ2-3,many,-,TRBV12-3/TRBV12-4
CASSLVLGSGNTIYF,TGCGCCAGCAGCTTAGTCTTGGGATCTGGAAACACCATATATTTT,15,TRBJ1-3,-,-,TRBV5-1
CASREVPYNEQFF,TGTGCCAGCAGGGAAGTCCCCTACAATGAGCAGTTCTTC,13,TRBJ2-1,-,-,TRBV12-3/TRBV12-4
CASKNPRDLKLFF,TGTGCCAGCAAAAATCCCCGGGACCTAAAACTGTTTTTT,13,TRBJ1-4,-,-,TRBV28
CATLAGGADEQFF,TGTGCCACTCTAGCGGGGGGAGCCGATGAGCAGTTCTTC,13,TRBJ2-1,-,TRBD2,TRBV28
CASSWGAGMNTEAFF,TGCGCCAGCAGCTGGGGGGCAGGTATGAACACTGAAGCTTTCTTT,15,TRBJ1-1,-,-,TRBV5-1
CASSSSLTEANYGYTF,TGTGCCAGCAGCTCGTCTCTTACTGAAGCTAACTATGGCTACACCTTC,16,TRBJ1-2,-,-,TRBV7-9
CASSGRDRATYEQYF,TGTGCCAGCAGTGGGCGGGACAGGGCTACTTACGAGCAGTACTTC,15,TRBJ2-7,few,TRBD1,TRBV2
CASSLGTANKETQYF,TGTGCCAGCAGTCTCGGGACAGCTAACAAAGAGACCCAGTACTTC,15,TRBJ2-5,-,TRBD1,TRBV6-5
CASSPVAGSSYNEQFF,TGTGCCAGCAGTCCAGTAGCGGGGAGCTCCTACAATGAGCAGTTCTTC,16,TRBJ2-1,few,TRBD2,TRBV27
CASSLSVATDTQYF,TGCGCCAGCAGCTTGTCTGTAGCGACAGATACGCAGTATTTT,14,TRBJ2-3,few,-,TRBV13
CASSVGQGRDYGYTF,TGTGCCAGCAGCGTAGGACAGGGGAGGGACTATGGCTACACCTTC,15,TRBJ1-2,few,TRBD1,TRBV11-2
CASSWGGVPDEGQYF,TGTGCCAGCAGCTGGGGGGGTGTTCCAGATGAGGGCCAGTACTTC,15,TRBJ2-5,-,TRBD2,TRBV5-4
CASSENGMGETQYF,TGCGCCAGCAGCGAGAACGGGATGGGAGAGACCCAGTACTTC,14,TRBJ2-5,few,-,TRBV10-1
CASRWRGQGLYEQYF,TGTGCCAGCAGATGGAGGGGACAGGGACTCTACGAGCAGTACTTC,15,TRBJ2-7,few,TRBD1,TRBV6-5
CASSPRSYEQYF,TGTGCCAGCTCCCCTCGTTCCTACGAGCAGTACTTC,12,TRBJ2-7,-,-,TRBV18
CASSSYRRNNEQFF,TGTGCCAGCAGCTCCTACAGACGGAACAATGAGCAGTTCTTC,14,TRBJ2-1,-,-,TRBV7-8
CAIRSAGGMVYEQYF,TGTGCCATCAGAAGCGCGGGGGGGATGGTCTACGAGCAGTACTTC,15,TRBJ2-7,many,TRBD2,TRBV10-3
CASSGVSGNTIYF,TGCGCCAGCAGCGGTGTGTCTGGAAACACCATATATTTT,13,TRBJ1-3,few,-,TRBV4-3
CASSQDPVRGTYNEQFF,TGTGCCAGCAGCCAAGATCCTGTGCGGGGAACCTACAATGAGCAGTTCTTC,17,TRBJ2-1,-,-,TRBV3-1